The present T cell receptor beta chain was sequenced within a study of T cells after yellow fever vaccination. Notes on the study in general: Only a minor proportion of clonotypes was detected across both CD4 and CD8 compartments. The study re-detected most primary-vaccination clones after the booster (96% CD4, almost 90% CD8). High-abundance clonotypes from the bulk population could contaminate FACS-sorted repertoires.

This CDR3 is 15 amino acids long. Trimming pared 4 bases from V and 1 base from J, leaving 8 bases between. This clonotype was detected a few times. Its antigen is not identified. As TCR cDNA was made by 5'RACE template switching, a universal primer site and UMIs were added. TCRdb re-derived calls from the 5' RACE reads in MiXCR, one entry per CDR3 protein. The profile shows under 550,000 distinct CDR3 sequences, around a fifth of them singletons. The receptor comes from a man between 18 and 35 years old who received the YFV17D yellow fever vaccine. Source: PBMCs, taken around 3 weeks after the first yellow fever vaccination. This sequence joins TRBV12-3 or TRBV12-4 and TRBJ2-6; D is uncertain. DNA of the CDR3: TGTGCCAGCAGTTGGACGTCATCTGGGGCCAACGTCCTGACTTTC. The encoded protein is CASSWTSSGANVLTF.